Each of the 22 T cell receptor beta chains below was sequenced from the same sample in a study of Graves' ophthalmopathy and Graves' hyperthyroidism. Using RNA transcripts, the TCR beta CDR3 regions were amplified. In the first round, RT-PCR was carried out with HTBI primers, and a multiplex PCR formed the second round. TCRdb re-called the multiplex PCR reads through MiXCR, storing one row per CDR3 protein. The sample records hundreds of thousands of distinct CDR3 sequences, about 38% being singletons. The sequenced material came from peripheral blood. These receptors came from an adult man with Graves' ophthalmopathy.

This clonotype was detected many times. In nucleotides, the CDR3 is TGTGCCAGCAGTTACTTAGGGGATAGCGGTGTTTCCTACGAGCAGTACTTC. Its translation: CASSYLGDSGVSYEQYF. The V gene is TRBV6-6, the J gene TRBJ2-7; TRBD2 might be the D (6 bases). Germline V CDR1 and CDR2: MNHNY, SVGAGI (reference sequence). Trimming left V 1 base short and J 1 base short, with 17 bases between. The CDR3 has 17 residues.

In its sample, this clonotype was seen a few times. This chain links TRBV5-1 with TRBJ2-5, with D unclear. The CDR3 has 13 residues. The V and J ends lost 1 base and 5 bases respectively, with 9 bases between them. Germline V gene sequence: CDR1 SGHRS, CDR2 YFSETQ. CDR3 bases: TGCGCCAGCAGCTTGTCCAAGGTGGAGACCCAGTACTTC. This translates into CASSLSKVETQYF.

Points on this clonotype: The CDR3 does not end in the conserved phenylalanine or tryptophan, so this is likely a read error. The CDR3 here is CASSFREGHTEAFL. The CDR3 DNA reads as TGTGCCAGCAGTTTTCGGGAGGGTCACACTGAAGCTTTCCTT. The V gene is TRBV12-3 or TRBV12-4, the J gene TRBJ1-1; D is unclear. CDR3 length: 14 residues. The V end was cut by 3 bases, the J end by 3 bases, with 11 bases between.

This clonotype occurred a few times. V and J are TRBV6-5 and TRBJ2-5; 7 bases are shared with TRBD2. The CDR3 is 14 residues long. V shed 3 bases and J 5 bases; nucleotides not matched to a gene: 6. The germline gives CDR1 MNHEY, CDR2 SVGAGI. This CDR3 is CASSYSSGGETQYF. The CDR3 DNA is TGTGCCAGCAGTTATTCTTCCGGGGGGGAGACCCAGTACTTC.

As DNA, the CDR3 is TGCAGTGCTAGGGGGATACCGGAGGGATCGGGGAACACTGAAGCTTTCTTT. Encoded protein: CSARGIPEGSGNTEAFF. This chain joins TRBV20-1 and TRBJ1-1; D is ambiguous. Germline V gives CDR1 DFQATT, CDR2 SNEGSKA (reference sequence). The CDR3 has 17 residues. The V and J ends lost 3 bases and 1 base respectively, with 21 bases between them.

The chain has TRBV6-2 or TRBV6-3 and TRBJ1-1; 8 nucleotides match TRBD1. Germline V CDR1 and CDR2: MNHEY, SVGEGT. V lost 8 bases, J lost 4 bases, and 18 bases stayed unmatched. The CDR3 contains 17 residues. DNA for the CDR3: TGTGCCAGCGGCATGCGTGGGACAGGCTTCGTGAGCACTGAAGCTTTCTTT. Translation gives CASGMRGTGFVSTEAFF.

The V call is TRBV2, the J call TRBJ1-2, with a tentative D call TRBD1 (6 bases). The CDR3 extends over 14 amino acids. The germline V gene has CDR1 SNHLY and CDR2 FYNNEI. The CDR3 reads CARDHTGRNYGYTF. In DNA form, the CDR3 reads TGTGCTAGAGATCATACAGGGCGGAACTATGGCTACACCTTC. The whole variable domain, filled in from reference TRBV2 and TRBJ1-2, reads EPEVTQTPSHQVTQMGQEVILRCVPISNHLYFYWYRQILGQKVEFLVSFYNNEISEKSEIFDDQFSVERPDGSNFTLKIRSTKLEDSAMYFCARDHTGRNYGYTFGSGTRLTVV.

This clonotype appeared a few times. This sequence joins TRBV12-3 or TRBV12-4 and TRBJ1-4; the match to TRBD1 covers 7 bases. This CDR3 comprises 18 residues. The J segment lost 0 bases and the V segment lost 6 bases, leaving 13 bases of the junction unmatched. CDR3: CASSPSMGQLSTNEKLFF. For the CDR3, the DNA is TGTGCCAGCAGCCCCTCCATGGGACAGCTTTCAACTAATGAAAAACTGTTTTTT.

The table lists this clonotype with many counts. The chain joins TRBV7-9 to TRBJ1-2; D may be TRBD1 (6 bases). V lost 1 base to trimming and J lost 4 bases, with 13 bases between them. Per the germline V gene, CDR1 is SEHNR and CDR2 is FQNEAQ (reference sequence). The CDR3 runs to 15 residues. CDR3 region: CASSLETGSSYGYTF. In DNA, the CDR3 is TGTGCCAGCAGCTTAGAAACAGGGTCGAGCTATGGCTACACCTTC. Full variable domain (rest looked up from reference TRBV7-9 and TRBJ1-2): DTGVSQNPRHKITKRGQNVTFRCDPISEHNRLYWYRQTLGQGPEFLTYFQNEAQLEKSRLLSDRFSAERPKGSFSTLEIQRTEQGDSAMYLCASSLETGSSYGYTFGSGTRLTVV.

This rearrangement joins TRBV10-3 to TRBJ1-6; 8 nucleotides match TRBD1. Germline V CDR1 and CDR2: ENHRY, SYGVKD. This CDR3 comprises 14 residues. Trimming removed 10 bases from V and 10 bases from J; junction bases left unmatched: 12. CDR3 residues: CARGRQGRESPLHF. DNA for the CDR3: TGTGCCAGGGGGAGACAGGGGCGTGAATCACCCCTCCACTTT.

This clonotype occurred many times. The gene calls are TRBV5-6 and TRBJ2-5; 8 positions match TRBD1. From germline, CDR1 is SGHDT and CDR2 YYEEEE. After removal of 3 bases from V and 5 bases from J, the junction contained 9 bases not matched to a gene. The CDR3 is made up of 15 amino acids. The CDR3 loop reads CASSSGQGLRETQYF. In DNA form, the CDR3 reads TGTGCCAGCAGCTCCGGACAGGGCTTGAGGGAGACCCAGTACTTC. The variable domain in full, with the rest retrieved from reference TRBV5-6 and TRBJ2-5, is DAGVTQSPTHLIKTRGQQVTLRCSPKSGHDTVSWYQQALGQGPQFIFQYYEEEERQRGNFPDRFSGHQFPNYSSELNVNALLLGDSALYLCASSSGQGLRETQYFGPGTRLLVL.

This clonotype was counted a few times. The J gene is TRBJ2-7, the V gene TRBV5-4, with 8 bases identical to TRBD1. CDR3 length: 15 residues. Per the germline V gene, CDR1 is SGHNT and CDR2 is YYREEE (reference sequence). J lost 0 bases, V lost 4 bases, and 6 bases had no gene match. The CDR3 nucleotides read TGTGCCAGCAGCCCGGGACAGGTAACCTCCTACGAGCAGTACTTC. Its protein product is CASSPGQVTSYEQYF. Based on the CDR3 plus reference TRBV5-4 and TRBJ2-7, the full variable domain is ETGVTQSPTHLIKTRGQQVTLRCSSQSGHNTVSWYQQALGQGPQFIFQYYREEENGRGNFPPRFSGLQFPNYSSELNVNALELDDSALYLCASSPGQVTSYEQYFGPGTRLTVT.

The chain carries TRBV20-1 and TRBJ1-1; TRBD1 aligns across 7 bases. V lost 0 bases, J lost 4 bases, and 8 bases stayed unmatched. Germline values: CDR1 DFQATT, CDR2 SNEGSKA (reference sequence). The CDR3 contains 15 residues. The CDR3: CSARDPATGSTEAFF. As DNA, the CDR3 is TGCAGTGCTAGAGATCCCGCGACAGGGTCCACTGAAGCTTTCTTT.

This clonotype was observed at least ten times. The chain couples TRBV7-9 to TRBJ1-5; 9 bases are shared with TRBD1. Losses at the gene ends were 4 bases for V and 4 bases for J; bases not matched to a gene: 8. The CDR3 has 16 amino acids. From germline, CDR1 is SEHNR and CDR2 FQNEAQ (reference sequence). Here the CDR3 DNA reads TGTGCCAGCAGCTCGTCGACGGGACAGGGTAATCAGCCCCAGCATTTT. Translated: CASSSSTGQGNQPQHF.

This clonotype was counted a few times. The CDR3 DNA follows: TGTGCCAGCAGCTGGGTGCAGGTTAACTATGGCTACACCTTC. Protein sequence: CASSWVQVNYGYTF. V is TRBV5-6 and J is TRBJ1-2; D not certain. Trimming took 3 bases from V and 1 from J, leaving 10 bases between them. CDR3 length: 14 amino acids. The germline V gene encodes CDR1 SGHDT and CDR2 YYEEEE.

The rearrangement joins TRBV2 to TRBJ1-1; D is undetermined. The ends were cut back, 6 bases at V and 7 bases at J, with 9 bases in the middle. Germline V gene lookup returns CDR1 SNHLY and CDR2 FYNNEI. The CDR3 is made up of 11 amino acids. The DNA for the CDR3 is TGTGCCAGCAGCCCCGGACGTGAAGCTTTCTTT. Amino acids: CASSPGREAFF. Full variable domain (remainder filled in from reference TRBV2 and TRBJ1-1): EPEVTQTPSHQVTQMGQEVILRCVPISNHLYFYWYRQILGQKVEFLVSFYNNEISEKSEIFDDQFSVERPDGSNFTLKIRSTKLEDSAMYFCASSPGREAFFGQGTRLTVV.

This clonotype occurred once. This chain joins TRBV2 and TRBJ1-2; D ambiguous. Trimming pared 6 bases from V and 4 bases from J, leaving 15 bases between. The CDR3 contains 14 residues. CDR1 is SNHLY, CDR2 FYNNEI, per germline. This CDR3 reads CASRRTSGSYGYTF. DNA of the CDR3: TGTGCCAGCAGGCGGACTAGCGGGAGCTATGGCTACACCTTC.

This sequence joins TRBV15 and TRBJ2-3, with D possibly matching TRBD2 (6 bases). V was pared by 11 bases and J by 6 bases, with 21 bases between. Germline loops: CDR1 LNHNV, CDR2 YYDKDF (reference sequence). This CDR3 is built from 14 residues. CDR3 amino acids: CAAGAGRSSDTQYF. The DNA for the CDR3 is TGTGCCGCTGGAGCGGGCCGGAGTTCGGATACGCAGTATTTT.

The rearrangement links TRBV2 to TRBJ2-6; D is uncertain. The CDR3 has 15 residues. Germline V gene lookup returns CDR1 SNHLY and CDR2 FYNNEI. V lost 3 bases to trimming and J lost 0 bases, with 6 bases between them. The CDR3 DNA sequence: TGTGCCAGCAGTGACAGTTTCTCTGGGGCCAACGTCCTGACTTTC. This gives the protein CASSDSFSGANVLTF.

This clonotype was observed many times. The V gene is TRBV7-8, the J gene TRBJ2-5; the D gene is possibly TRBD2 (5 bases). Germline assignment: CDR1 SGHVS and CDR2 FQNEAQ. The CDR3 is 15 residues long. V was shortened by 1 base and J by 5 bases, with 14 bases between the two germline ends. CDR3 DNA: TGTGCCAGCAGCTTAGGTGTAGGACTGGGGGAGACCCAGTACTTC. Encoded protein: CASSLGVGLGETQYF.

Regarding this clonotype: A read error may be the cause here, since a much bigger clone is one base away. CDR3 amino acids: CASNGDRNSYEQYF. CDR3 nucleotides: TGTGCCAGCAATGGGGACCGGAACTCCTACGAGCAGTACTTC. The chain has TRBV25-1 and TRBJ2-7, with D perhaps assigned TRBD1 or TRBD2 (5 bases each). V was pared by 7 bases and J by 0 bases, with 13 bases between. Germline V gene lookup returns CDR1 MGHDK and CDR2 SYGVNS. The CDR3 has 14 residues.

A remark on this clonotype: One junction end disagrees with the germline gene, perhaps due to a read error. The V gene is TRBV20-1, the J gene TRBJ1-2, with a tentative D call TRBD1 (5 bases). CDR3 size: 8 residues. The V gene's germline CDR1 is DFQATT and CDR2 SNEGSKA (reference sequence). CDR3 DNA sequence: TGCAGTGCTAGTTCACAGGCCTTC. This gives the protein CSASSQAF.